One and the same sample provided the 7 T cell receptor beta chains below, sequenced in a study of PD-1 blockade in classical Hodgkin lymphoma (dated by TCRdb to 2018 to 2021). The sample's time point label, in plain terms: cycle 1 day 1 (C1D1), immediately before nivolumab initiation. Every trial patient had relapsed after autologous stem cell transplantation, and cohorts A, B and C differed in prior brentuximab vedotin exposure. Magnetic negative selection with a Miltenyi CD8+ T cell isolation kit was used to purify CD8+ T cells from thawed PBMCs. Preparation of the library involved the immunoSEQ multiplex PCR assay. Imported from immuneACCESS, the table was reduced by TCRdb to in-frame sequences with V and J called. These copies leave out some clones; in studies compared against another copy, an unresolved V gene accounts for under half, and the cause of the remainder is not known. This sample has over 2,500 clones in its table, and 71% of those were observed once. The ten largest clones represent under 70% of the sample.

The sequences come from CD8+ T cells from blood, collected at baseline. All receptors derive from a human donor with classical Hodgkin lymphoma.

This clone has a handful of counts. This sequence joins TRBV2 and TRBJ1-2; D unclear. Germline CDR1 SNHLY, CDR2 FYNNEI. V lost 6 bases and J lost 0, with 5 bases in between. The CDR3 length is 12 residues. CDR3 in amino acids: CASRNTNYGYTF. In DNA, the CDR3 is TGTGCCAGCAGGAACACTAACTATGGCTACACCTTC. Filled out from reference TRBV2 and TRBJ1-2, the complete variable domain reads EPEVTQTPSHQVTQMGQEVILRCVPISNHLYFYWYRQILGQKVEFLVSFYNNEISEKSEIFDDQFSVERPDGSNFTLKIRSTKLEDSAMYFCASRNTNYGYTFGSGTRLTVV.

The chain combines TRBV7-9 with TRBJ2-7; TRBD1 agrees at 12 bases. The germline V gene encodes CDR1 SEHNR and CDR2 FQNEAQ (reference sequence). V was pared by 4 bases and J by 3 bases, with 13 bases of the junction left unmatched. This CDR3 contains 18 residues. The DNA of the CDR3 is TGTGCCAGCAGCTCAATTAAACCCGGGACAGGGGGCTACTACGAGCAGTACTTC. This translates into CASSSIKPGTGGYYEQYF. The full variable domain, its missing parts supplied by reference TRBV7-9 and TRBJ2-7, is DTGVSQNPRHKITKRGQNVTFRCDPISEHNRLYWYRQTLGQGPEFLTYFQNEAQLEKSRLLSDRFSAERPKGSFSTLEIQRTEQGDSAMYLCASSSIKPGTGGYYEQYFGPGTRLTVT.

In nucleotides, the CDR3 is TGTGCCAGCTCACCACCCTGGGGTGCTGTGGAGGGTCAGCCCCAGCATTTT. Amino acids: CASSPPWGAVEGQPQHF. This chain uses TRBV18 with TRBJ1-5; D unclear. The CDR3 runs to 17 residues. V was trimmed by 0 bases and J by 6 bases, leaving 18 bases between them. Germline V gene data show CDR1 as KGHSH and CDR2 as LQKENI.

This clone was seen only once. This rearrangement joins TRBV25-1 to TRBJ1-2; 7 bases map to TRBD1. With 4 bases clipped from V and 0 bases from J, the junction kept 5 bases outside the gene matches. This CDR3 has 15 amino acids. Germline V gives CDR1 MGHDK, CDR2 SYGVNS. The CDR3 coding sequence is TGTGCCAGCAGTGCCCGGGACAGAGCTAACTATGGCTACACCTTC. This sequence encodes CASSARDRANYGYTF.

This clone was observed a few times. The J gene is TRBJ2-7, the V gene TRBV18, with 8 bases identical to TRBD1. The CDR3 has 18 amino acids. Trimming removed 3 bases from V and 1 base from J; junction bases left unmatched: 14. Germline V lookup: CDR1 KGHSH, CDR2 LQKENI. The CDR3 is CASSPTGGQGFGSYEQYF. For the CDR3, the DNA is TGTGCCAGCTCACCCACAGGGGGGCAGGGGTTTGGTTCCTACGAGCAGTACTTC.

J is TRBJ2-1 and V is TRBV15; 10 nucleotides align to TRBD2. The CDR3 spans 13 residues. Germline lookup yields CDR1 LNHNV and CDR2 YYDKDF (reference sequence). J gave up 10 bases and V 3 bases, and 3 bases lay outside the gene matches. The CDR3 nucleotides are TGTGCCACCAGCAGTCTAGCGGGGGAAGAGCAGTTCTTC. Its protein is CATSSLAGEEQFF.

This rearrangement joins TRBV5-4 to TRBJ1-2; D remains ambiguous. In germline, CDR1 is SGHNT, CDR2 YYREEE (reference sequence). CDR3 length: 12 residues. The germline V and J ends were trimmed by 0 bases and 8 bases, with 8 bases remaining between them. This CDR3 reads CASSLAARGYTF. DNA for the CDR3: TGTGCCAGCAGCTTGGCAGCGCGGGGCTACACCTTC.